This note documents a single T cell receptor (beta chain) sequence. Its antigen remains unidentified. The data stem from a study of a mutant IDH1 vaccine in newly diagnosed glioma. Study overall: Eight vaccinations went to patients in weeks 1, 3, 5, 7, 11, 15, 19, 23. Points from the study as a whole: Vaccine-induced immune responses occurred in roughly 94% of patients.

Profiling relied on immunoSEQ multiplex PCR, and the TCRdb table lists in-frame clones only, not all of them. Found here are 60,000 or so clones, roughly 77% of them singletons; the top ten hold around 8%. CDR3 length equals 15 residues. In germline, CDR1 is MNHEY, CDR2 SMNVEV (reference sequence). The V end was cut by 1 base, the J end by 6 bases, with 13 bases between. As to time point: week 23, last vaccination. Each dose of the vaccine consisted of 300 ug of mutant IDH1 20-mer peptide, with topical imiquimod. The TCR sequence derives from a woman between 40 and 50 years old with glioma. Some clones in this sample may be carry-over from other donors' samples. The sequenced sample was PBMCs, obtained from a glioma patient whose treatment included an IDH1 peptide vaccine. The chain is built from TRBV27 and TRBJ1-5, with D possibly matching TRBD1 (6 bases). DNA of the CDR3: TGTGCCAGCAGTTTATTAGCTATACAGGGTCAGCCCCAGCATTTT. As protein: CASSLLAIQGQPQHF.